The T cell receptor (beta chain) described here comes from a study of blood T cells in healthy people across ages. Study overall: About one barcoded beta molecule per two T cells was the capture yield of template switching.

Study-level results: Researchers report that TCR beta diversity correlated strongly with naive T cell percentage. The recorded TCR beta diversity per million T cells decreased in a roughly linear manner with age.

A second PCR of roughly 7 to 11 cycles used a sample-barcoded 5' primer and a J-beta primer mix. TCRdb reprocessed the 5' RACE reads via MiXCR and lists one record per CDR3 protein. Of 1,500,000 or so distinct CDR3 sequences detected, 35% to 45% appear once; the ten largest clones hold more than 4%. Comments on this clonotype: What it recognizes is unknown.

At least 6.5 million PBMCs were isolated per sample. The CDR3 covers 13 residues. V was cut by 0 bases and J by 4 bases, with 7 bases left in between. CDR1 is SGHRS, CDR2 YFSETQ, per germline. The specimen sequenced was blood. The sequence was collected from a woman aged 18-29 years in good health. The rearrangement links TRBV5-1 to TRBJ2-5, with D uncertain. CDR3 sequence (DNA): TGCGCCAGCAGCTTGGCCGTGATAGAGACCCAGTACTTC. Its translation is CASSLAVIETQYF.